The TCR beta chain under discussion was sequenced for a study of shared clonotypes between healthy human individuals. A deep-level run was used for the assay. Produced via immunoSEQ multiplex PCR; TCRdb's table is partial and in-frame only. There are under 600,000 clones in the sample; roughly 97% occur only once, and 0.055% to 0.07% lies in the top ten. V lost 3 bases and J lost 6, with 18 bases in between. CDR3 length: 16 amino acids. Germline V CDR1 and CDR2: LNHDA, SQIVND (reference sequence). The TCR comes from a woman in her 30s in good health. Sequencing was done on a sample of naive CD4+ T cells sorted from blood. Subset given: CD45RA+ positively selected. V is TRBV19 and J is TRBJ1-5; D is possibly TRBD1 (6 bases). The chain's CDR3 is CASSILNRVTGQPQHF. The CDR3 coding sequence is TGTGCCAGTAGTATTTTGAACAGGGTGACGGGTCAGCCCCAGCATTTT.